Presented here are 26 T cell receptor beta chains from one specimen sequenced in a study of blood T cell repertoires in COVID-19. Only in-frame clones appear in the TCRdb table, and some are missing; sequencing was by immunoSEQ multiplex PCR. The table has 300,000 to 450,000 clones, about 87% seen once. Sequences were obtained from PBMCs or T cells enriched from blood (not recorded which). These receptor sequences come from a man in his thirties or forties who had recovered from COVID-19.

The CDR3 DNA follows: TGCGCCAGCAGCCAAGAAGATTTGGAGGCCCCTGGTGGCTACACCTTC. It specifies CASSQEDLEAPGGYTF. The chain combines TRBV4-1 with TRBJ1-2; D not resolved. The CDR3 loop spans 16 amino acids. Germline V gene lookup returns CDR1 MGHRA and CDR2 YSYEKL. The V and J ends lost 0 bases and 7 bases respectively, with 18 bases between them.

The CDR3 region has the DNA TGTGCCAGCAGCCCTAACAGGGAGCATAACTATGGCTACACCTTC. Amino acids: CASSPNREHNYGYTF. This rearrangement joins TRBV9 to TRBJ1-2, with D perhaps TRBD1 (6 bases). Germline CDR1 reads SGDLS; CDR2 reads YYNGEE. CDR3 length: 15 residues. The V and J ends lost 4 bases and 1 base respectively, with 14 bases between them.

This clone occurred once. The chain combines TRBV28 with TRBJ2-6, with TRBD2 as a possible D gene (5 bases). Trimming took 6 bases from V and 1 from J, leaving 16 bases between them. The CDR3 runs to 17 residues. From germline, CDR1 is MDHEN and CDR2 SYDVKM. CDR3 loop: CASSWAGGVSGANVLTF. CDR3 DNA sequence: TGTGCCAGCAGCTGGGCGGGTGGGGTATCTGGGGCCAACGTCCTGACTTTC.

The J gene is TRBJ2-3, the V gene TRBV5-1, with a tentative D call TRBD2 (6 bases). V lost 0 bases, J lost 1 base, and 9 bases lay in between. There are 15 residues in the CDR3. Germline V gene lookup returns CDR1 SGHRS and CDR2 YFSETQ. Here the CDR3 reads CASSLGGVRTDTQYF. The CDR3 nucleotides read TGCGCCAGCAGCTTGGGGGGGGTCCGCACAGATACGCAGTATTTT.

The V gene is TRBV10-3, the J gene TRBJ1-1; D not resolved. The CDR3 spans 11 residues. The ends were cut back, 5 bases at V and 7 bases at J, with 8 bases in the middle. Per the germline V gene, CDR1 is ENHRY and CDR2 is SYGVKD. The CDR3 region has the DNA TGTGCCATCAGTTACCAACATGAAGCTTTCTTT. This encodes CAISYQHEAFF.

This clone has more than one count but fewer than ten. V and J are TRBV15 and TRBJ1-2; D unclear. From germline, CDR1 is LNHNV and CDR2 YYDKDF (reference sequence). Trimming removed 0 bases from V and 4 bases from J, with 9 bases in between. This CDR3 has 14 amino acids. CDR3 in amino acids: CATSRDREFYGYTF. CDR3 nucleotides: TGTGCCACCAGCAGAGACCGGGAATTCTATGGCTACACCTTC.

This clone came up once. This rearrangement joins TRBV7-2 to TRBJ2-2, with D hard to call. Per germline, CDR1 SGHTA and CDR2 FQGNSA. V shed 6 bases and J shed 4 bases, with 9 bases lying between them. This CDR3 has 13 amino acids. The CDR3 bases are TGTGCCAGCAGGGCGGCTGGCACCGGGGAGCTGTTTTTT. It codes for CASRAAGTGELFF. The whole variable domain, remainder taken from reference TRBV7-2 and TRBJ2-2, is GAGVSQSPSNKVTEKGKDVELRCDPISGHTALYWYRQSLGQGLEFLIYFQGNSAPDKSGLPSDRFSAERTGGSVSTLTIQRTQQEDSAVYLCASRAAGTGELFFGEGSRLTVL.

The chain couples TRBV7-2 to TRBJ2-3; TRBD2 matches at 9 bases. The germline CDR1 and CDR2 sequences are SGHTA and FQGNSA. The CDR3 consists of 16 residues. J gave up 2 bases and V 5 bases, and 8 bases lay outside the gene matches. The CDR3 sequence: CASSKIAGDYTDTQYF. CDR3 coding DNA: TGTGCCAGCAGCAAGATAGCGGGGGACTACACAGATACGCAGTATTTT.

About this clone: Other DNA sequences in this specimen translate into the identical CDR3. V is TRBV5-4 and J is TRBJ1-3; D not resolved. Trimming left V 0 bases short and J 2 bases short, with 6 bases between. The CDR3 has 14 amino acids. Germline V gene data show CDR1 as SGHNT and CDR2 as YYREEE (reference sequence). For the CDR3, the DNA is TGTGCCAGCAGCTTGGCCGGTCCTGGAAACACCATATATTTT. It is translated as CASSLAGPGNTIYF.

A remark on this clone: The same CDR3 is also encoded by other DNA sequences in this sample. The V call is TRBV11-2, the J call TRBJ2-1; 10 bases fit TRBD2. CDR1 SGHAT and CDR2 FQNNGV come from the germline V gene. The V gene end was trimmed by 1 base and the J gene end by 4 bases; junction bases not matched to a gene: 1. CDR3 length equals 15 residues. DNA for the CDR3: TGTGCCAGCAGCTTAGGGACTAGCGGTTACAATGAGCAGTTCTTC. Translated: CASSLGTSGYNEQFF.

The CDR3 region has the DNA TGTGCCAGTAGTATAGGAGAGGTTTTTAACACTGAAGCTTTCTTT. Translating gives CASSIGEVFNTEAFF. The V gene is TRBV19, the J gene TRBJ1-1; D is unresolved. Germline V gives CDR1 LNHDA, CDR2 SQIVND (reference sequence). The CDR3 spans 15 residues. The V and J ends lost 1 base and 2 bases respectively, with 11 bases between them. Looking up the rest from reference TRBV19 and TRBJ1-1 gives the full variable domain: DGGITQSPKYLFRKEGQNVTLSCEQNLNHDAMYWYRQDPGQGLRLIYYSQIVNDFQKGDIAEGYSVSREKKESFPLTVTSAQKNPTAFYLCASSIGEVFNTEAFFGQGTRLTVV.

The V gene is TRBV6-5, the J gene TRBJ2-7; no clear D gene. Germline CDR1 and CDR2: MNHEY and SVGAGI. V was cut by 2 bases and J by 3 bases, with 14 bases left in between. The CDR3 runs 15 residues. As DNA, the CDR3 is TGTGCCAGCAGTTACAGGTCAAATACTATCTACGAGCAGTACTTC. Amino acids: CASSYRSNTIYEQYF.

The count of this clone is one. The DNA of the CDR3 is TGTGCCAGCAGTTACTCGACAGCGGAGACCCAGTACTTC. This codes for CASSYSTAETQYF. The V call is TRBV6-5, the J call TRBJ2-5; tentatively, D is TRBD1 (5 bases). The CDR3 is 13 residues long. The ends were cut back, 0 bases at V and 5 bases at J, with 7 bases in the middle. Germline assignment: CDR1 MNHEY and CDR2 SVGAGI.

This chain connects TRBV27 to TRBJ1-5; no clear D. CDR3 size: 10 residues. Trimming pared 6 bases from V and 15 bases from J, leaving 12 bases between. CDR1 and CDR2 from the germline V gene are MNHEY and SMNVEV (reference sequence). The DNA of the CDR3 is TGTGCCAGCAGCAAATTCGGAGTGCATTTT. Translating gives CASSKFGVHF.

The V and J genes are TRBV29-1 and TRBJ1-3, with 11 nucleotides matching TRBD1. CDR3 length: 15 residues. With 6 bases clipped from V and 3 bases from J, the junction kept 7 bases outside the gene matches. Germline lookup yields CDR1 SQVTM and CDR2 ANQGSEA. Here the CDR3 DNA reads TGCAGCGTCTCTACCGGGACAGGGGGTGGAAACACCATATATTTT. Its translation is CSVSTGTGGGNTIYF.

J is TRBJ2-3 and V is TRBV19, with D perhaps TRBD1 (5 bases). The CDR3 has 16 residues. V was clipped by 2 bases and J by 2 bases, with 14 bases between them. Germline V gene sequence: CDR1 LNHDA, CDR2 SQIVND (reference sequence). CDR3 sequence: CASSIKGRVVTDTQYF. DNA of the CDR3: TGTGCCAGTAGTATAAAGGGCAGGGTTGTCACAGATACGCAGTATTTT. Together with reference TRBV19 and TRBJ2-3, the CDR3 gives the full variable domain: DGGITQSPKYLFRKEGQNVTLSCEQNLNHDAMYWYRQDPGQGLRLIYYSQIVNDFQKGDIAEGYSVSREKKESFPLTVTSAQKNPTAFYLCASSIKGRVVTDTQYFGPGTRLTVL.

This chain joins TRBV18 and TRBJ2-7, with no clear D. This CDR3 comprises 11 residues. V lost 2 bases and J 8 bases, leaving 7 bases between the germline ends. Per germline, CDR1 KGHSH and CDR2 LQKENI. CDR3 DNA sequence: TGTGCCAGCTCACCAGAGACAAAGCAGTACTTC. Amino acid sequence: CASSPETKQYF.

This rearrangement joins TRBV7-6 to TRBJ2-5; tentative D call: TRBD1 (6 bases). Per the germline V gene, CDR1 is SGHVS and CDR2 is FNYEAQ. The CDR3 is 15 amino acids. Trimming cost V 1 base and J 2 bases, with 11 bases left between them. CDR3 in amino acids: CASSLGGQGQETQYF. The CDR3 nucleotides are TGTGCCAGCAGCTTAGGTGGGCAGGGGCAAGAGACCCAGTACTTC. The entire variable domain, with the rest obtained from reference TRBV7-6 and TRBJ2-5, is as follows: GAGVSQSPRYKVTKRGQDVALRCDPISGHVSLYWYRQALGQGPEFLTYFNYEAQQDKSGLPNDRFSAERPEGSISTLTIQRTEQRDSAMYRCASSLGGQGQETQYFGPGTRLLVL.

The V gene is TRBV27, the J gene TRBJ1-5; D is undetermined. The CDR3 totals 15 residues. Germline V gives CDR1 MNHEY, CDR2 SMNVEV (reference sequence). V was pared by 4 bases and J by 2 bases, with 12 bases between. The CDR3: CASSSGFGGNQPQHF. In nucleotides, the CDR3 is TGTGCCAGCAGTTCGGGGTTCGGAGGCAATCAGCCCCAGCATTTT.

The chain uses TRBV19 and TRBJ2-5; 10 nucleotides line up with TRBD1. V was pared by 3 bases and J by 5 bases, with 9 bases of the junction left unmatched. The CDR3 is made up of 16 amino acids. Germline V CDR1 and CDR2: LNHDA, SQIVND (reference sequence). The CDR3 reads CASSILGTGVQETQYF. In DNA form, the CDR3 reads TGTGCCAGTAGTATTCTCGGGACAGGGGTCCAGGAGACCCAGTACTTC.

This chain links TRBV7-2 with TRBJ1-3, with no clear D. Germline CDR1 SGHTA, CDR2 FQGNSA. The ends were cut back, 2 bases at V and 7 bases at J, with 9 bases in the middle. The CDR3 extends over 13 amino acids. The CDR3 DNA reads as TGTGCCAGCAGCTTAATGTCCGGGAACACCATATATTTT. Its protein product is CASSLMSGNTIYF.

The chain recombines TRBV4-2 with TRBJ2-5; possibly TRBD1 for D (5 bases). Germline V lookup: CDR1 LGHNA, CDR2 YNFKEQ. The CDR3 length is 16 residues. The V end was cut by 1 base, the J end by 0 bases, with 12 bases between. The CDR3 is CASSQGTQANQETQYF. The CDR3 DNA reads TGTGCCAGCAGCCAAGGCACACAGGCGAACCAAGAGACCCAGTACTTC.

The chain has TRBV30 and TRBJ1-4; 10 bases are shared with TRBD1. CDR3 length: 15 amino acids. The trim removed 1 base at V and 5 bases at J, leaving 4 bases unmatched. Germline-derived CDR1 and CDR2 are GTSNPN and SVGIG (reference sequence). The DNA for the CDR3 is TGTGCCTGGAGTGAATCGGGACAGGGGAATGAAAAACTGTTTTTT. This codes for CAWSESGQGNEKLFF.

This chain uses TRBV7-2 with TRBJ1-2; no clear D. Germline assignment: CDR1 SGHTA and CDR2 FQGNSA. CDR3 length equals 13 residues. V was shortened by 3 bases and J by 8 bases, with 13 bases between the two germline ends. Here the CDR3 reads CASSFGKEVGYTF. CDR3 in DNA: TGTGCCAGCAGCTTTGGGAAGGAGGTCGGCTACACCTTC.

The chain has TRBV5-1 and TRBJ2-7, with 8 bases identical to TRBD2. Germline V gene sequence: CDR1 SGHRS, CDR2 YFSETQ. Trimming cost V 2 bases and J 1 base; bases outside gene matches: 5. This CDR3 region has 15 residues. Here the CDR3 DNA reads TGCGCCAGCAGCTTCGGGGGGGCCGGATCCTACGAGCAGTACTTC. It specifies CASSFGGAGSYEQYF.

The chain joins TRBV6-5 to TRBJ1-1, with D unresolved. V was clipped by 10 bases and J by 0 bases, with 12 bases between them. Germline CDR1 reads MNHEY; CDR2 reads SVGAGI. The CDR3 contains 13 residues. In DNA, the CDR3 is TGTGCCACCCAGGTGGTCATGAACACTGAAGCTTTCTTT. Amino acid sequence: CATQVVMNTEAFF.